These 22 T cell receptor beta chains originate from one sample sequenced in a study of regulatory T cells in long-lasting Graves disease. CDR3-region Arm-PCR and iRepertoire HTBI primers produced the TCR beta libraries. TCRdb used MiXCR to reprocess the multiplex PCR reads, holding one entry per CDR3 protein. The sample holds about 620,000 distinct CDR3 sequences, 16% seen once. Described time point: newly diagnosed GD, antithyroid drugs for less than 3 months. From PBMCs, RNA was extracted and then used to make the TCR library. This same sample was also part of a study on T cells in Graves' hyperthyroidism and ophthalmopathy.

The sequencing used peripheral blood mononuclear cells (PBMCs), collected at new diagnosis, from a patient treated with antithyroid drugs. The receptors here all came from a woman in her twenties or thirties with Graves disease.

This clonotype was detected ten times or more. J is TRBJ1-2 and V is TRBV3-1; D call uncertain. Germline CDR1 LGHDT, CDR2 YNNKEL (reference sequence). The V and J ends lost 3 bases and 8 bases respectively, with 19 bases between them. This CDR3 region has 15 residues. The CDR3 DNA sequence: TGTGCCAGCAGCCATTCCTCTACTAGAGGAGGGGGCTACACCTTC. Translating gives CASSHSSTRGGGYTF.

Only a few counts were recorded for this clonotype. This chain connects TRBV9 to TRBJ2-1, with a possible D match to TRBD2 (5 bases). The J call is in doubt because the DNA end fits TRBJ2-5 better. Germline V gives CDR1 SGDLS, CDR2 YYNGEE. The CDR3 runs 15 residues. The DNA for the CDR3 is TGTGCCAGCAGCGTAGATCGAGGGTCGGGAGAGACCCAGTACTTC. Its translation: CASSVDRGSGETQYF.

This clonotype was found many times. The J gene is TRBJ1-4, the V gene TRBV2; 7 bases match TRBD1. J lost 5 bases, V lost 8 bases, and 8 bases had no gene match. The germline gives CDR1 SNHLY, CDR2 FYNNEI. This CDR3 comprises 14 residues. Here the CDR3 DNA reads TGTGCCAGCGGGCTGACAGGGTTGAATGAAAAACTGTTTTTT. This gives the protein CASGLTGLNEKLFF.

The sample holds many counts of this clonotype. CDR3 sequence reads: CASSPQGGTEAFF. DNA for the CDR3: TGTGCCAGCAGCCCTCAGGGAGGCACTGAAGCTTTCTTT. The V call is TRBV12-3 or TRBV12-4, the J call TRBJ1-1, with D perhaps TRBD1 (5 bases). The CDR3 extends over 13 amino acids. V lost 6 bases and J lost 4, with 12 bases in between.

The CDR3 nucleotides are TGTGCCAGCCGTCCTAATTTAATCTCCACCTACGAGCAGTACTTC. It specifies CASRPNLISTYEQYF. The genes are TRBV6-1 and TRBJ2-7; D gene uncertain. The CDR3 consists of 15 residues. The germline V gene encodes CDR1 MNHNS and CDR2 SASEGT. The ends were cut back, 8 bases at V and 2 bases at J, with 19 bases in the middle.

There are many counts of this clonotype. The chain joins TRBV11-2 to TRBJ2-7; 13 bases match TRBD2. This CDR3 has 14 residues. Germline lookup yields CDR1 SGHAT and CDR2 FQNNGV. Losses at the gene ends were 5 bases for V and 5 bases for J; bases not matched to a gene: 3. In DNA, the CDR3 is TGTGCCAGCAGCCCCGGGACTAGCGGGAACGAGCAGTACTTC. The encoded protein is CASSPGTSGNEQYF.

This chain joins TRBV14 and TRBJ1-1; D remains unclear. From germline, CDR1 is SGHDN and CDR2 FVKESK. The CDR3 loop spans 14 amino acids. Trimming removed 4 bases from V and 1 base from J, with 10 bases in between. The CDR3 region is CASSPGWANTEAFF. Written as DNA, the CDR3 is TGTGCCAGCAGCCCGGGTTGGGCGAACACTGAAGCTTTCTTT.

The rearrangement joins TRBV20-1 to TRBJ2-3; no definite D call. V lost 1 base and J 2 bases, leaving 13 bases between the germline ends. Per germline, CDR1 DFQATT and CDR2 SNEGSKA (reference sequence). The CDR3 runs to 15 residues. The CDR3 loop is CSARATAPDTDTQYF. CDR3 in DNA: TGCAGTGCTAGAGCTACAGCGCCTGACACAGATACGCAGTATTTT.

Many counts were recorded for this clonotype. The chain links TRBV28 to TRBJ2-7; D might be TRBD1 (6 bases). Germline assignment: CDR1 MDHEN and CDR2 SYDVKM. The germline V and J ends were trimmed by 6 bases and 2 bases, with 14 bases remaining between them. The CDR3 totals 14 residues. CDR3 sequence (DNA): TGTGCCAGCAGGCAGGGGATGTCAACCTACGAGCAGTACTTC. The encoded protein is CASRQGMSTYEQYF.

For this clonotype: Here the CDR3 omits its conserved ending phenylalanine or tryptophan, so a read error is the likely source. The genes are TRBV28 and TRBJ2-1; 12 bases match TRBD2. There are 18 residues in the CDR3. V shed 4 bases and J 8 bases; nucleotides not matched to a gene: 15. Germline CDR1 and CDR2: MDHEN and SYDVKM. CDR3 DNA sequence: TGTGCCAGCAGTTCCCCGGGACTAGCGGGCTGGAGACCATATGAGCAGTTCTCC. Amino acid sequence: CASSSPGLAGWRPYEQFS.

The chain joins TRBV12-3 or TRBV12-4 to TRBJ2-1; perhaps D is TRBD1 or TRBD2 (5 bases each). V gave up 0 bases and J gave up 7 bases, with 7 bases separating them. This CDR3 region has 13 residues. CDR3 in DNA: TGTGCCAGCAGTTTAGCCTGGGGGAATGAGCAGTTCTTC. As protein: CASSLAWGNEQFF.

The J gene is TRBJ1-5, the V gene TRBV9, with 7 bases identical to TRBD1. The CDR3 contains 15 residues. The germline V gene has CDR1 SGDLS and CDR2 YYNGEE. The ends lost 0 bases at V and 5 bases at J; junction bases unmatched: 5. The CDR3 reads CASSVDGDRYQPQHF. For the CDR3, the DNA is TGTGCCAGCAGCGTAGATGGGGACAGATATCAGCCCCAGCATTTT.

J is TRBJ1-5 and V is TRBV7-9; TRBD1 aligns across 9 bases. Germline-derived CDR1 and CDR2 are SEHNR and FQNEAQ (reference sequence). The length of the CDR3 is 16 residues. The J segment lost 7 bases and the V segment lost 4 bases, leaving 11 bases of the junction unmatched. CDR3 bases: TGTGCCAGCAGCTCGGGGACAGGGACCTCCAGGCAGCCCCAGCATTTT. Its protein product is CASSSGTGTSRQPQHF.

This clonotype was recorded many times. This chain links TRBV20-1 with TRBJ2-7, with D maybe TRBD1 (5 bases). CDR3 length: 17 residues. V was trimmed by 1 base and J by 1 base, leaving 20 bases between them. Germline V gives CDR1 DFQATT, CDR2 SNEGSKA (reference sequence). As DNA, the CDR3 is TGCAGTGCTAGAGCTCGTGGTCCTGGCAGGGCGTCCTACGAGCAGTACTTC. Residues: CSARARGPGRASYEQYF.

This clonotype was picked up many times. The chain links TRBV2 to TRBJ2-6, with D unresolved. V was trimmed by 6 bases and J by 4 bases, leaving 4 bases between them. Germline V gives CDR1 SNHLY, CDR2 FYNNEI. The CDR3 runs 12 residues. CDR3 sequence: CASRYGANVLTF. CDR3 in DNA: TGTGCCAGCAGGTACGGGGCCAACGTCCTGACTTTC.

J is TRBJ1-1 and V is TRBV12-3 or TRBV12-4; D is unclear. This CDR3 is built from 15 residues. Trimming left V 2 bases short and J 3 bases short, with 13 bases between. CDR3 sequence (DNA): TGTGCCAGCAGTTTAAATACCCCGGCGTACACTGAAGCTTTCTTT. It translates to CASSLNTPAYTEAFF.

This clonotype was counted at least ten times. V and J are TRBV28 and TRBJ2-5; 12 bases line up with TRBD2. V lost 6 bases to trimming and J lost 5 bases; unmatched junction nucleotides: 7. Germline CDR1 is MDHEN and CDR2 is SYDVKM. The CDR3 is 15 amino acids. The CDR3 nucleotides read TGTGCCAGCAGCGTCCGACTAGCGGGAGTTGAGACCCAGTACTTC. It translates to CASSVRLAGVETQYF.

This clonotype was counted at least ten times. The chain couples TRBV11-2 to TRBJ2-7, with 12 nucleotides matching TRBD2. Germline CDR1 is SGHAT and CDR2 is FQNNGV. Unmatched junction bases numbered 7, after V lost 5 bases and J lost 2 bases. The CDR3 has 16 amino acids. The CDR3 DNA sequence: TGTGCCAGCAGCCCACGGACTAGCGGGGCTACCTACGAGCAGTACTTC. Translated: CASSPRTSGATYEQYF.

This clonotype was seen only once. The chain has TRBV7-2 and TRBJ2-1, with 7 bases lining up with TRBD2. Unmatched junction bases numbered 7, after V lost 0 bases and J lost 14 bases. This CDR3 is 13 amino acids long. Germline assignment: CDR1 SGHTA and CDR2 FQGNSA. CDR3: CASSLALAEIKFF. The CDR3 region has the DNA TGTGCCAGCAGCTTAGCTCTAGCGGAAATCAAGTTCTTC. Full variable domain (remainder filled in from reference TRBV7-2 and TRBJ2-1): GAGVSQSPSNKVTEKGKDVELRCDPISGHTALYWYRQSLGQGLEFLIYFQGNSAPDKSGLPSDRFSAERTGGSVSTLTIQRTQQEDSAVYLCASSLALAEIKFFGPGTRLTVL.

The rearrangement joins TRBV29-1 to TRBJ1-2; 7 bases match TRBD1. The CDR3 covers 12 residues. CDR1 and CDR2 from the germline V gene are SQVTM and ANQGSEA. Trimming cost V 7 bases and J 3 bases; bases outside gene matches: 5. The DNA for the CDR3 is TGCAGCGCAGACAGGGTTGACTATGGCTACACCTTC. This codes for CSADRVDYGYTF.

This clonotype appeared many times. The rearrangement uses TRBV2 and TRBJ2-3, with D perhaps given as TRBD1 or TRBD2 (6 bases each). CDR3 size: 17 residues. The V end lost 0 bases, the J end lost 0 bases, and 13 bases lay between the germline ends. Germline CDR1 is SNHLY and CDR2 is FYNNEI. Written as DNA, the CDR3 is TGTGCCAGCAGTGAAGCGCATGGGGGGCGCAGCACAGATACGCAGTATTTT. Translation gives CASSEAHGGRSTDTQYF.

Many counts were recorded for this clonotype. This sequence joins TRBV7-2 and TRBJ1-3, with D perhaps matching TRBD1 (6 bases). V was cut by 8 bases and J by 0 bases, with 17 bases left in between. Germline V gives CDR1 SGHTA, CDR2 FQGNSA. The CDR3 runs to 16 residues. The CDR3 loop is CASSPAGAPSGNTIYF. CDR3 sequence (DNA): TGTGCCAGCTCCCCAGCAGGGGCACCCTCTGGAAACACCATATATTTT.